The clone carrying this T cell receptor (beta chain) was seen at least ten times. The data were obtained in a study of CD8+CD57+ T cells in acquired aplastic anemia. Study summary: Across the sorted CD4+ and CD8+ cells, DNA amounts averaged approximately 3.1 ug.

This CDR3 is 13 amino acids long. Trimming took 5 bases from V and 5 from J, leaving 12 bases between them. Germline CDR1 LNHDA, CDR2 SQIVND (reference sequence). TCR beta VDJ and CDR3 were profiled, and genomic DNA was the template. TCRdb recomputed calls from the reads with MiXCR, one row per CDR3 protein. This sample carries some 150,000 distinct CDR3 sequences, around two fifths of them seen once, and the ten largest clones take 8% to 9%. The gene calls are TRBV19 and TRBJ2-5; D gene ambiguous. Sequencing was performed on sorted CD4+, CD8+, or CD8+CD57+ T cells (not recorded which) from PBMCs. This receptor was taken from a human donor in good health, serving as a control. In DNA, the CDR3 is TGTGCCAGTAGTGCGTTGATATGGGAGACCCAGTACTTC. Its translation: CASSALIWETQYF.